The rows below give T cell receptor beta chains drawn from one sample of a study of blood T cells in healthy people across ages. MiXCR, applied by TCRdb to the 5' RACE reads, yields one record per CDR3 protein. This table has roughly 730,000 distinct CDR3 sequences, 45% to 70% appearing once. Sequenced input: blood. These receptors were collected from a man aged 35-49 years in good health. The CDR3 runs from the conserved cysteine through the conserved F or W. The D gene is left open where the match is weak. Size values are once, few and many counts, or a class for expanded clones, and some rows have none.

clone_size: .
v_call: TRBV20-1
d_call: .
j_call: TRBJ2-6
cdr3_nt: TGCAGTGCTAGAGATACGGGGGACGTTAGCTCTGGGGCCAACGTCCTGACTTTC
cdr3_aa: CSARDTGDVSSGANVLTF

clone_size: .
v_call: TRBV7-9
d_call: TRBD2
j_call: TRBJ2-1
cdr3_nt: TGTGCCAGCAGCTTAGAAATGGCTAGCGGGAGGGCGGAGCAGTTCTTC
cdr3_aa: CASSLEMASGRAEQFF

clone_size: .
v_call: TRBV25-1
d_call: TRBD1
j_call: TRBJ1-4
cdr3_nt: TGTGCCAGCAGTGATCCCGGACAGGAACCTGAAAAACTGTTTTTT
cdr3_aa: CASSDPGQEPEKLFF

clone_size: .
v_call: TRBV4-1
d_call: .
j_call: TRBJ1-6
cdr3_nt: TGCGCCAGCAGCCAAGATTGGGGTAGGGATTCACCCCTCCACTTT
cdr3_aa: CASSQDWGRDSPLHF

clone_size: .
v_call: TRBV2
d_call: .
j_call: TRBJ2-7
cdr3_nt: TGTGCCAGCAGTGTTAAGCAATCCCCCGCCGAGCAGTACTTC
cdr3_aa: CASSVKQSPAEQYF

clone_size: .
v_call: TRBV5-1
d_call: TRBD1
j_call: TRBJ2-7
cdr3_nt: TGCGCCAGCAGCTGCCGGGACAGGGGTAACTACGAGCAGTACTTC
cdr3_aa: CASSCRDRGNYEQYF

clone_size: .
v_call: TRBV7-8
d_call: TRBD1
j_call: TRBJ1-4
cdr3_nt: TGTGCCAGCAGCTTATCAGGGAACAGGGGACCTAATGAAAAACTGTTTTTT
cdr3_aa: CASSLSGNRGPNEKLFF

clone_size: .
v_call: TRBV28
d_call: TRBD1
j_call: TRBJ1-2
cdr3_nt: TGTGCCAGCAGTCCGACAGGGTTGTGGGGCTACACCTTC
cdr3_aa: CASSPTGLWGYTF

clone_size: few
v_call: TRBV6-2/TRBV6-3
d_call: TRBD2
j_call: TRBJ2-1
cdr3_nt: TGTGCCACCTCAATACCGGGCGGGAGCTACAATGAGCAGTTCTTC
cdr3_aa: CATSIPGGSYNEQFF

clone_size: .
v_call: TRBV6-5
d_call: .
j_call: TRBJ2-5
cdr3_nt: TGTGCCAGCACCGGTGGGCGGAGAGAGACCCAGTACTTC
cdr3_aa: CASTGGRRETQYF

clone_size: .
v_call: TRBV5-6
d_call: .
j_call: TRBJ2-7
cdr3_nt: TGTGCCAGCAGCTGGGAACAGGGGAAGGGGGGCGAGCAGTACTTC
cdr3_aa: CASSWEQGKGGEQYF

clone_size: .
v_call: TRBV6-4
d_call: TRBD2
j_call: TRBJ2-7
cdr3_nt: TGTGCCAGCAGTGACTCGACTAGCGGGAGCAATGAGCAGTACTTC
cdr3_aa: CASSDSTSGSNEQYF

clone_size: .
v_call: TRBV28
d_call: .
j_call: TRBJ2-5
cdr3_nt: TGTGCCAGCAGTTTTCGAGTTGGGGGCCGAGAAGAGACCCAGTACTTC
cdr3_aa: CASSFRVGGREETQYF

clone_size: once
v_call: TRBV27
d_call: TRBD1
j_call: TRBJ1-5
cdr3_nt: TGTGCCAGCAGTTTAATCGGACAGGGGTTGAATCAGCCCCAGCATTTT
cdr3_aa: CASSLIGQGLNQPQHF

clone_size: few
v_call: TRBV7-6
d_call: .
j_call: TRBJ2-1
cdr3_nt: TGTGCCAGCAGCTTAGTGGGAAACTCCTACAATGAGCAGTTCTTC
cdr3_aa: CASSLVGNSYNEQFF

clone_size: .
v_call: TRBV10-3
d_call: .
j_call: TRBJ1-4
cdr3_nt: TGTGCCATCAGTGAGTCGTCCCCGGGAGGGGAAAAACTGTTTTTT
cdr3_aa: CAISESSPGGEKLFF

clone_size: .
v_call: TRBV9
d_call: TRBD1
j_call: TRBJ2-5
cdr3_nt: TGTGCCAGCAGCGTACTGGACAGGGGGGGTCAAGAGACCCAGTACTTC
cdr3_aa: CASSVLDRGGQETQYF

clone_size: .
v_call: TRBV20-1
d_call: .
j_call: TRBJ2-5
cdr3_nt: TGCAGTGCCTCATTTGGACAGCAAGAGACCCAGTACTTC
cdr3_aa: CSASFGQQETQYF

clone_size: .
v_call: TRBV7-2
d_call: TRBD2
j_call: TRBJ2-7
cdr3_nt: TGTGCCAGCAGCCCCGTGACGGGGGGGACTTACGAGCAGTACTTC
cdr3_aa: CASSPVTGGTYEQYF

clone_size: .
v_call: TRBV20-1
d_call: .
j_call: TRBJ2-3
cdr3_nt: TGCAGTGCTAACGCCGGGACTACAGATACGCAGTATTTT
cdr3_aa: CSANAGTTDTQYF

clone_size: .
v_call: TRBV12-3/TRBV12-4
d_call: TRBD1
j_call: TRBJ2-7
cdr3_nt: TGTGCCAGCAGCCTTTTGAGGACAGGGAATAGTTACGAGCAGTACTTC
cdr3_aa: CASSLLRTGNSYEQYF

clone_size: .
v_call: TRBV7-8
d_call: TRBD2
j_call: TRBJ2-7
cdr3_nt: TGTGCCAGCAGCTTAGAGGCGGGGGAGTCCTACGAGCAGTACTTC
cdr3_aa: CASSLEAGESYEQYF

clone_size: .
v_call: TRBV29-1
d_call: .
j_call: TRBJ2-1
cdr3_nt: TGCAGCGTGACAGGCGGCAATGAGCAGTTCTTC
cdr3_aa: CSVTGGNEQFF

clone_size: .
v_call: TRBV29-1
d_call: .
j_call: TRBJ2-5
cdr3_nt: TGCAGCGTTGAAGATCCACCGGACGGGCGAGAGACCCAGTACTTC
cdr3_aa: CSVEDPPDGRETQYF

clone_size: .
v_call: TRBV12-3/TRBV12-4
d_call: TRBD1
j_call: TRBJ1-1
cdr3_nt: TGTGCCAGCAGCAACCGGGACAGGGGGCCGACGAACACTGAAGCTTTCTTT
cdr3_aa: CASSNRDRGPTNTEAFF

clone_size: .
v_call: TRBV12-3/TRBV12-4
d_call: TRBD2
j_call: TRBJ2-1
cdr3_nt: TGTGCCAGCAGCTCTCGGGCTAGCGGGAGTTATGAGCAGTTCTTC
cdr3_aa: CASSSRASGSYEQFF

clone_size: few
v_call: TRBV7-2
d_call: .
j_call: TRBJ2-7
cdr3_nt: TGTGCCAGCAGCTTAGATCGTCACAGTCAGTACGAGCAGTACTTC
cdr3_aa: CASSLDRHSQYEQYF

clone_size: .
v_call: TRBV12-3/TRBV12-4
d_call: TRBD2
j_call: TRBJ2-5
cdr3_nt: TGTGCCAGCAGTCCTAGCGGGGGGCTCCAAGAGACCCAGTACTTC
cdr3_aa: CASSPSGGLQETQYF

clone_size: .
v_call: TRBV20-1
d_call: .
j_call: TRBJ2-7
cdr3_nt: TGCAGTGCTAGAGTGCCCGGGACACCCTACAATGAGCAGTACTTC
cdr3_aa: CSARVPGTPYNEQYF

clone_size: .
v_call: TRBV28
d_call: TRBD2
j_call: TRBJ2-5
cdr3_nt: TGTGCCAGCAGTTTAATTACCGGCGGACTAGCGGGAGGTCAAGAGACCCAGTACTTC
cdr3_aa: CASSLITGGLAGGQETQYF

clone_size: .
v_call: TRBV12-5
d_call: TRBD1
j_call: TRBJ2-5
cdr3_nt: TGTGCTAGTGGACAGGGGGCCATTGACGAGACCCAGTACTTC
cdr3_aa: CASGQGAIDETQYF

clone_size: few
v_call: TRBV6-6
d_call: .
j_call: TRBJ2-3
cdr3_nt: TGTGCCAGCAGTTACGGGCAAGCAGGGGATACGCAGTATTTT
cdr3_aa: CASSYGQAGDTQYF

clone_size: .
v_call: TRBV15
d_call: .
j_call: TRBJ2-7
cdr3_nt: TGTGCCACCAGCAAGAAACAGGACTCCTACGAGCAGTACTTC
cdr3_aa: CATSKKQDSYEQYF

clone_size: few
v_call: TRBV10-3
d_call: TRBD1
j_call: TRBJ1-5
cdr3_nt: TGTGCCATCAGTAATTACATGGGACAGGGCAGCAATCAGCCCCAGCATTTT
cdr3_aa: CAISNYMGQGSNQPQHF

clone_size: .
v_call: TRBV5-1
d_call: .
j_call: TRBJ2-7
cdr3_nt: TGCGCCAGCAGCTTGGATGCAGGATTCTACGAGCAGTACTTC
cdr3_aa: CASSLDAGFYEQYF

clone_size: few
v_call: TRBV4-3
d_call: TRBD1
j_call: TRBJ1-6
cdr3_nt: TGCGCCAGCAGCCTTCAAGTCACCCTGGACAGGGTAGATAATTCACCCCTCCACTTT
cdr3_aa: CASSLQVTLDRVDNSPLHF

clone_size: .
v_call: TRBV20-1
d_call: TRBD1
j_call: TRBJ1-5
cdr3_nt: TGCAGTGCGCCGGGACAGGGGATTCCCCAGCATTTT
cdr3_aa: CSAPGQGIPQHF

clone_size: .
v_call: TRBV4-1
d_call: TRBD2
j_call: TRBJ2-3
cdr3_nt: TGCGCCAGCAGCCAAAGGCTCGGGGGCGCGGAGCGGGGGACAGATACGCAGTATTTT
cdr3_aa: CASSQRLGGAERGTDTQYF

clone_size: .
v_call: TRBV29-1
d_call: .
j_call: TRBJ2-6
cdr3_nt: TGCAGCGTTGAAGATTTTGGGGCCGGGGCCAACGTCCTGACTTTC
cdr3_aa: CSVEDFGAGANVLTF

clone_size: many
v_call: TRBV7-9
d_call: TRBD2
j_call: TRBJ2-7
cdr3_nt: TGTGCCAGCAGCCCTGGGGGGGGCTACGAGCAGTACTTC
cdr3_aa: CASSPGGGYEQYF

clone_size: few
v_call: TRBV2
d_call: .
j_call: TRBJ1-2
cdr3_nt: TGTGCCAGCATTGATTATGGCTACACCTTC
cdr3_aa: CASIDYGYTF

clone_size: .
v_call: TRBV7-9
d_call: TRBD2
j_call: TRBJ2-5
cdr3_nt: TGTGCCAGCAGCCCTCCTACCGGGGGGGGAGGGACCCAGTACTTC
cdr3_aa: CASSPPTGGGGTQYF

clone_size: .
v_call: TRBV27
d_call: .
j_call: TRBJ2-7
cdr3_nt: TGTGCCAGCAGTTTAATCTCGATCGGCGAGCAGTACTTC
cdr3_aa: CASSLISIGEQYF

clone_size: .
v_call: TRBV25-1
d_call: .
j_call: TRBJ1-5
cdr3_nt: TGTGCCAGCAGTGATAGGACATCCAATCAGCCCCAGCATTTT
cdr3_aa: CASSDRTSNQPQHF

clone_size: .
v_call: TRBV10-3
d_call: TRBD2
j_call: TRBJ2-1
cdr3_nt: TGTGCCATCAGTGAACTAGCGGGAGACCCCAATGAGCAGTTCTTC
cdr3_aa: CAISELAGDPNEQFF

clone_size: once
v_call: TRBV3-1
d_call: .
j_call: TRBJ2-1
cdr3_nt: TGTGCCAGCAGCCAAGAGGTTTTTCGGGGGCGCCGATACAATGGGCAGTTCTTC
cdr3_aa: CASSQEVFRGRRYNGQFF

clone_size: .
v_call: TRBV5-4
d_call: .
j_call: TRBJ2-5
cdr3_nt: TGTGCCAGCGGGCAGGGGGGGGAGACCCAGTACTTC
cdr3_aa: CASGQGGETQYF

clone_size: .
v_call: TRBV12-3/TRBV12-4
d_call: .
j_call: TRBJ1-4
cdr3_nt: TGTGCCAGCAGCCCCCGAAATGAAAAACTGTTTTTT
cdr3_aa: CASSPRNEKLFF

clone_size: .
v_call: TRBV11-3
d_call: TRBD1
j_call: TRBJ1-1
cdr3_nt: TGTGCCAGCAGCTACGGACAGGGCACTGAAGCTTTCTTT
cdr3_aa: CASSYGQGTEAFF

clone_size: .
v_call: TRBV29-1
d_call: .
j_call: TRBJ1-1
cdr3_nt: TGCAGCGCCTTGAACGGGAAAAGAGCTTTCTTT
cdr3_aa: CSALNGKRAFF

clone_size: .
v_call: TRBV12-3/TRBV12-4
d_call: TRBD1
j_call: TRBJ1-1
cdr3_nt: TGTGCCAGCAGTGTATTCCAGGGGGGGGAGGCTTTCTTT
cdr3_aa: CASSVFQGGEAFF

clone_size: .
v_call: TRBV27
d_call: .
j_call: TRBJ2-7
cdr3_nt: TGTGCCAGCAGGCGGGCGGGGACCTACGAGCAGTACTTC
cdr3_aa: CASRRAGTYEQYF

clone_size: .
v_call: TRBV6-2/TRBV6-3
d_call: .
j_call: TRBJ1-1
cdr3_nt: TGTGCCAGCAGTTACTACGCTGAAGCTTTCTTT
cdr3_aa: CASSYYAEAFF

clone_size: .
v_call: TRBV7-8
d_call: TRBD1
j_call: TRBJ1-2
cdr3_nt: TGTGCCAGCAGCTTAGCCGACAGGGCCAACTATGGCTACACCTTC
cdr3_aa: CASSLADRANYGYTF

clone_size: .
v_call: TRBV15
d_call: .
j_call: TRBJ1-1
cdr3_nt: TGTGCCACCAGCAGAGATAGCAGGACTGAAGCTTTCTTT
cdr3_aa: CATSRDSRTEAFF

clone_size: once
v_call: TRBV2
d_call: TRBD2
j_call: TRBJ2-5
cdr3_nt: TGTGCCAGCCTTGGACTAGCGGGGAAAGAGACCCAGTACTTC
cdr3_aa: CASLGLAGKETQYF

clone_size: .
v_call: TRBV20-1
d_call: TRBD2
j_call: TRBJ2-7
cdr3_nt: TGCAGTGCCCCGAAAAGCGTAGCGGGAGGGCCCTACGAGCAGTACTTC
cdr3_aa: CSAPKSVAGGPYEQYF

clone_size: .
v_call: TRBV6-5
d_call: .
j_call: TRBJ2-1
cdr3_nt: TGTGCCAGCAGTTATGGGAGAAACGCGTTGAATGAGCAGTTCTTC
cdr3_aa: CASSYGRNALNEQFF

clone_size: .
v_call: TRBV7-8
d_call: TRBD2
j_call: TRBJ2-7
cdr3_nt: TGTGCCAGCAGCCCACGACGACTAGCAGAGCTCTACGAGCAGTACTTC
cdr3_aa: CASSPRRLAELYEQYF